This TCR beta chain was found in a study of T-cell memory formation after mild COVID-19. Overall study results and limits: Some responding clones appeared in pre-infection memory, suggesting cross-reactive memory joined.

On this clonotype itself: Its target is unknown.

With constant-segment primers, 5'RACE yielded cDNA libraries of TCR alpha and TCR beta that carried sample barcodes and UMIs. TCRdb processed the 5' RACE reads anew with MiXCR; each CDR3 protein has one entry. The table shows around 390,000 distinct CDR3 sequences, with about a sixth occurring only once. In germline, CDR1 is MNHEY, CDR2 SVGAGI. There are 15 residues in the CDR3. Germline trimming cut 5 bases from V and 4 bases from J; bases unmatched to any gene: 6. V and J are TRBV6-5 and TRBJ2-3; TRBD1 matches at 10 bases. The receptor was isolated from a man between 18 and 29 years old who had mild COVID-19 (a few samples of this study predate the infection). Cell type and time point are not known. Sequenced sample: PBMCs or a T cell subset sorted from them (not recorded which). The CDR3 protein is CASSRTGGFPDTQYF. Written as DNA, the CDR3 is TGTGCCAGCAGTCGGACAGGGGGGTTTCCAGATACGCAGTATTTT.